This T cell receptor (beta chain) originates from a study of T-cell reconstitution after alpha-beta-depleted transplantation in children. To note about this clonotype: Its antigen remains unidentified.

Whole-study findings and limits: Diversity of TCRbeta at day 60 was high in some patients, arising from surviving recipient T cells and thymic progenitors. The study reportedly traced alpha-beta T cells about two months after transplant to several hundred expanded graft clones. From newly produced T cells came most of the T-cell counts and diversity one year after transplant.

Preparing the TCRbeta library involved the use of unique molecular identifiers. MiXCR, run by TCRdb on the PCR reads, gives a single entry per CDR3 protein. The sample lists 45,000 to 70,000 distinct CDR3 sequences; 44% were seen once. Germline V lookup: CDR1 MNHEY, CDR2 SMNVEV (reference sequence). The CDR3 sequence is 15 residues long. Trimming stripped 7 bases from V and 4 bases from J, with 17 bases between. The input for sequencing was PBMCs, mostly from graft donor cells, taken 360 days after TCRalphabeta/CD19-depleted stem cell transplant. V and J are TRBV27 and TRBJ2-1, with a tentative D call TRBD2 (6 bases). The sequence was collected from a male patient aged 5 to 17 who had a stem cell transplant for acute lymphoblastic leukemia, so the T cells may come from the graft donor. CDR3 nucleotides: TGTGCCAGCACTCTAGACGGGAGCCCGTACAATGAGCAGTTCTTC. Its translation: CASTLDGSPYNEQFF.